The 17 T cell receptor beta chains listed next were all sequenced from one sample in a study of molecular identifiers for immune sequencing clone quantification. TCRdb reprocessed the PCR reads with MiXCR, giving one entry per CDR3 protein. The sample shows about 630,000 distinct CDR3 sequences, 25% of them seen only once. The sequencing sample was made of naive CD8+ T cells from blood, with Jurkat cell RNA spiked in. The sample's subset: FACS-sorted CD8+CD4-CCR7+CD45RA+ naive T cells. Receptors originate from a human donor in good health. Some libraries in this study had Jurkat cell RNA spiked in.

The chain joins TRBV7-9 to TRBJ2-2; weak D call: TRBD1 (7 bases). The CDR3 length is 15 residues. V lost 4 bases to trimming and J lost 5 bases, with 14 bases between them. CDR1 and CDR2 (germline): SEHNR, FQNEAQ (reference sequence). In DNA form, the CDR3 reads TGTGCCAGCAGCTCAGGGGGGCTTTTGACCGGGGAGCTGTTTTTT. Encoded protein: CASSSGGLLTGELFF.

For this clonotype: Since a much larger clone is just one base distant, this may be a read error. CDR3 bases: TGTGCCAGCAGTTACTCTTCGACAAGGGAGGAAGCTTTCTTT. Translating it yields CASSYSSTREEAFF. The J gene is TRBJ1-1, the V gene TRBV6-5; D gene ambiguous. V gave up 0 bases and J gave up 8 bases, with 13 bases separating them. The CDR3 runs 14 residues. The germline CDR1 and CDR2 sequences are MNHEY and SVGAGI.

This clonotype was detected only a few times. The rearrangement uses TRBV15 and TRBJ2-1; D may be TRBD2 (5 bases). Per germline, CDR1 LNHNV and CDR2 YYDKDF (reference sequence). The CDR3 runs 16 residues. Trimming took 0 bases from V and 8 from J, leaving 17 bases between them. The CDR3 sequence: CATSRERGRQYYEQFF. CDR3 sequence (DNA): TGTGCCACCAGCAGAGAAAGAGGGCGTCAGTACTATGAGCAGTTCTTC.

This clonotype was seen ten or more times. V and J are TRBV29-1 and TRBJ1-2; D not resolved. The CDR3 totals 14 residues. V shed 4 bases and J shed 1 base, with 13 bases lying between them. From germline, CDR1 is SQVTM and CDR2 ANQGSEA. CDR3 bases: TGCAGCGTTGGCAGTCGGCACGGTAACTATGGCTACACCTTC. This codes for CSVGSRHGNYGYTF.

This chain's CDR3 is CASSLTSSPAQYF. The CDR3 nucleotides read TGCGCCAGCAGCCTAACTAGCTCCCCCGCGCAGTACTTC. The chain carries TRBV4-1 and TRBJ2-7; a possible D gene is TRBD2 (6 bases). The V gene's germline CDR1 is MGHRA and CDR2 YSYEKL. Trimming removed 4 bases at V and 9 bases at J, with 16 bases between. This CDR3 region has 13 residues.

On this clonotype: An end of the junction does not agree with germline; a read error may underlie this. The CDR3 bases are TGTGCCAGCAGCTTATCCGTCAGGGGGGAATGGGAGCGGTTCTTC. This gives the protein CASSLSVRGEWERFF. The V call is TRBV7-6, the J call TRBJ2-1, with a tentative D call TRBD1 (7 bases). This CDR3 region has 15 residues. The germline CDR1 and CDR2 sequences are SGHVS and FNYEAQ.

This chain links TRBV4-3 with TRBJ2-6, with D hard to call. The CDR3 covers 14 residues. Trimming removed 2 bases at V and 0 bases at J, with 2 bases between. Germline V gives CDR1 LGHNA, CDR2 YSLEER. This chain's CDR3 is CASSQLSGANVLTF. The CDR3 DNA reads TGCGCCAGCAGCCAACTCTCTGGGGCCAACGTCCTGACTTTC.

This chain uses TRBV6-1 with TRBJ2-7, with D perhaps assigned TRBD1 or TRBD2 (5 bases each). V lost 2 bases and J 6 bases, leaving 17 bases between the germline ends. Germline V gene data show CDR1 as MNHNS and CDR2 as SASEGT. The CDR3 runs 15 residues. The CDR3 spells CASSELLLGVLEQYF. CDR3 sequence (DNA): TGTGCCAGCAGTGAATTACTTCTGGGGGTCCTCGAGCAGTACTTC.

The chain has TRBV24-1 and TRBJ2-5; no reliable D call. Germline V gene lookup returns CDR1 KGHDR and CDR2 SFDVKD. Trimming took 5 bases from V and 1 from J, leaving 10 bases between them. The length of the CDR3 is 14 residues. The CDR3 DNA follows: TGTGCCACCAGTGCCAACTCATTCCAAGAGACCCAGTACTTC. Translated, it gives CATSANSFQETQYF.

This clonotype was counted between two and nine times. The V and J genes are TRBV6-5 and TRBJ1-1, with D possibly being TRBD1 (5 bases). With 0 bases removed from V and 6 bases from J, the gap between germline ends came to 14 bases. The CDR3 totals 15 residues. Germline V gene data show CDR1 as MNHEY and CDR2 as SVGAGI. Here the CDR3 DNA reads TGTGCCAGCAGTTACTCCGGCAGGGAGATCCCTGAAGCTTTCTTT. Translation gives CASSYSGREIPEAFF.

This clonotype was recorded at least ten times. The V and J genes are TRBV30 and TRBJ2-2; no clear D. Per the germline V gene, CDR1 is GTSNPN and CDR2 is SVGIG (reference sequence). CDR3 length equals 13 residues. The germline V and J ends were trimmed by 2 bases and 3 bases, with 7 bases remaining between them. The CDR3 DNA reads TGTGCCTGGAGTCTTGGTTACACCGGGGAGCTGTTTTTT. It specifies CAWSLGYTGELFF.

Comments on this clonotype: Compared with germline, one end of the junction differs, possibly owing to a read error. This chain links TRBV20-1 with TRBJ2-1; D uncertain. The CDR3 is 15 amino acids. From germline, CDR1 is DFQATT and CDR2 SNEGSKA (reference sequence). DNA for the CDR3: TGCAGTGCTGGAGATTTCCGCGGTTCCTACAATGAGCAGTTCTTC. Translating gives CSAGDFRGSYNEQFF.

This clonotype has just a few counts. A much larger clone lies one base from this, so it may be a read error. CDR3 coding DNA: TGCAGCGTTTTGACTTATGAAGCTCTCTTT. It translates to CSVLTYEALF. The rearrangement uses TRBV29-1 and TRBJ1-1; D is ambiguous. The CDR3 length is 10 residues. CDR1 SQVTM and CDR2 ANQGSEA come from the germline V gene.

The chain recombines TRBV24-1 with TRBJ2-1, with no clear D. Looked up from germline, CDR1 is KGHDR and CDR2 is SFDVKD. The V end was cut by 2 bases, the J end by 8 bases, with 6 bases between. This CDR3 is 12 amino acids long. The CDR3 nucleotides are TGTGCCACCAGTGATTCCCCGGATGAGCAGTTCTTC. This sequence encodes CATSDSPDEQFF.

This clonotype was seen repeatedly, ten times or more. The chain employs TRBV29-1 and TRBJ1-1; 7 nucleotides agree with TRBD1. CDR1 is SQVTM and CDR2 is ANQGSEA in the germline V gene. The CDR3 extends over 15 amino acids. V dropped 7 bases and J dropped 2; count of bases not matched to a gene: 13. CDR3 region: CSDTSRDSINTEAFF. The CDR3 region has the DNA TGCAGCGATACCTCTCGGGACAGTATTAACACTGAAGCTTTCTTT.

This clonotype has more than one count but fewer than ten. CDR3 bases: TGTGCCAGCAGCCCGGTAGGGGGCTATTACGAGCAGTACTTC. Translated, it gives CASSPVGGYYEQYF. The rearrangement links TRBV14 to TRBJ2-7; 7 positions agree with TRBD1. V lost 4 bases, J lost 4 bases, and 7 bases stayed unmatched. Germline CDR1 is SGHDN and CDR2 is FVKESK. The CDR3 length is 14 residues.

The chain joins TRBV5-1 to TRBJ2-3; the D call may be TRBD1 or TRBD2 (5 bases each). This CDR3 spans 18 amino acids. Trimming stripped 4 bases from V and 2 bases from J, with 23 bases between. Germline values: CDR1 SGHRS, CDR2 YFSETQ. The CDR3 DNA follows: TGCGCCAGCAGCCTGAAGCTCCGGGGCTACCAATACACAGATACGCAGTATTTT. Amino acids: CASSLKLRGYQYTDTQYF. The complete variable domain, with remaining parts taken from reference TRBV5-1 and TRBJ2-3, reads KAGVTQTPRYLIKTRGQQVTLSCSPISGHRSVSWYQQTPGQGLQFLFEYFSETQRNKGNFPGRFSGRQFSNSRSEMNVSTLELGDSALYLCASSLKLRGYQYTDTQYFGPGTRLTVL.